This T cell receptor (beta chain) was profiled in a study of blood T cells in healthy people across ages. All donors came from Russia, were Caucasian and healthy, and spanned ages roughly 6 to 100. This clonotype was recorded many times. The second PCR ran about 6 to 11 cycles with a sample-barcoded 5' primer and J-beta primers. TCRdb reprocessed the 5' RACE reads via MiXCR and lists one record per CDR3 protein. The sample lists more than 900,000 distinct CDR3 sequences; about 28% were seen once. These records were also assigned to another study, of T cells of mothers and their children. As reported in that work: Mothers and children who were related shared slightly more overlap than unrelated pairs, but not significantly more.

The TCR sequence derives from a woman aged 35 to 49 in good health. The material sequenced was blood.

CDR3 region: CASSLSTSGWQETQYF. Written as DNA, the CDR3 is TGTGCCAGCAGTTTGTCGACTAGCGGGTGGCAAGAGACCCAGTACTTC. The chain combines TRBV28 with TRBJ2-5; 10 bases align to TRBD2. CDR1 and CDR2 (germline): MDHEN, SYDVKM. V dropped 3 bases and J dropped 2; count of bases not matched to a gene: 6. The CDR3 is 16 residues long.